This entry lists 23 T cell receptor beta chains sequenced from one sample in a study of identical twins. TCRdb re-derived calls from the 5' RACE reads in MiXCR, one entry per CDR3 protein. The sample shows 450,000 or so distinct CDR3 sequences, 24% of them seen only once. These data also formed part of another study, on T cells expressing NK-cell markers.

The sample comprised CD4+ T cells sorted from blood. The receptors originated from a woman younger than 35 in good health.

V gene TRBV18 combines with J gene TRBJ2-6; D may match TRBD1 or TRBD2 (5 bases each). The CDR3 contains 16 residues. Looked up from germline, CDR1 is KGHSH and CDR2 is LQKENI. V lost 0 bases to trimming and J lost 2 bases, with 8 bases between them. The CDR3 DNA follows: TGTGCCAGCTCACCACCGGGGGAAGCTGGGGCCAACGTCCTGACTTTC. It specifies CASSPPGEAGANVLTF.

This clonotype showed up just a few times. V usage is TRBV4-3 and J usage is TRBJ2-3, with D perhaps matching TRBD2 (5 bases). Between the trimmed V and J ends, which lost 4 bases and 5 bases, there was a span of 10 bases. CDR1 is LGHNA and CDR2 is YSLEER in the germline V gene. CDR3 length: 13 residues. CDR3: CASSPGYQDTQYF. The DNA for the CDR3 is TGCGCCAGCAGCCCGGGGTATCAAGATACGCAGTATTTT.

As for this clonotype: At one end the junction does not follow the germline gene, possibly because of a read error. J is TRBJ1-3 and V is TRBV12-3 or TRBV12-4; the match to TRBD1 covers 8 bases. CDR3 length equals 12 residues. Written as DNA, the CDR3 is TGTGCCAGCAGTTTCGGGGGGACAGGAGCCTTCTTT. Amino acids: CASSFGGTGAFF.

The chain combines TRBV20-1 with TRBJ2-7; 11 nucleotides align to TRBD2. CDR3 length: 15 amino acids. Trimming cost V 5 bases and J 3 bases; bases outside gene matches: 9. CDR1 DFQATT and CDR2 SNEGSKA come from the germline V gene (reference sequence). CDR3 loop: CSAPTPTSGNYEQYF. The CDR3 DNA is TGCAGTGCTCCCACTCCGACTAGCGGGAACTACGAGCAGTACTTC.

The table lists this clonotype with a few counts. This chain connects TRBV7-3 to TRBJ2-3; D ambiguous. The CDR3 totals 15 residues. Germline CDR1 and CDR2: SGHTA and FQGTGA. V lost 2 bases, J lost 5 bases, and 14 bases lay in between. The CDR3 region is CASSLGSNFLDTQYF. The CDR3 DNA reads TGTGCCAGCAGCTTAGGGTCAAACTTTTTAGATACGCAGTATTTT.

The gene calls are TRBV12-3 or TRBV12-4 and TRBJ2-1; 8 bases are shared with TRBD2. This CDR3 contains 16 residues. The ends lost 6 bases at V and 3 bases at J; junction bases unmatched: 10. The CDR3 sequence is CASSTRVAGSYNEQFF. CDR3 coding DNA: TGTGCCAGCAGCACCAGAGTAGCGGGGAGCTACAATGAGCAGTTCTTC.

This clonotype came up a few times. The V call is TRBV5-6, the J call TRBJ2-7; D possibly corresponds to TRBD1 (5 bases). This CDR3 has 14 residues. Trimming shortened V by 3 bases and J by 6 bases, and 16 bases separated the two germline ends. CDR1 and CDR2 from the germline V gene are SGHDT and YYEEEE. The CDR3 DNA reads TGTGCCAGCAGCTCGTCGGGCAGGGCGGTCGAGCAGTACTTC. This encodes CASSSSGRAVEQYF.

The V gene is TRBV6-2 or TRBV6-3, the J gene TRBJ1-6; D call uncertain. The CDR3 is made up of 14 amino acids. Deletions cut 2 bases from V and 7 bases from J, with 9 bases between. From germline, CDR1 is MNHEY and CDR2 SVGEGT. The DNA for the CDR3 is TGTGCCAGCAGTTACGGAGGTTCAAATTCACCCCTCCACTTT. Residues: CASSYGGSNSPLHF.

The chain combines TRBV2 with TRBJ2-6, with D uncertain. Germline V gene data show CDR1 as SNHLY and CDR2 as FYNNEI. This CDR3 is built from 15 residues. The V and J ends lost 7 bases and 0 bases respectively, with 10 bases between them. The CDR3 sequence: CASMSSSSGANVLTF. The CDR3 nucleotides are TGTGCCAGCATGAGTTCCTCCTCTGGGGCCAACGTCCTGACTTTC.

This chain links TRBV4-2 with TRBJ2-7, with D uncertain. CDR1 and CDR2 (germline): LGHNA, YNFKEQ. The CDR3 has 17 residues. With 0 bases removed from V and 0 bases from J, the gap between germline ends came to 15 bases. The CDR3 loop is CASSQDPVGPFSYEQYF. CDR3 DNA: TGTGCCAGCAGCCAAGATCCCGTGGGCCCATTCTCCTACGAGCAGTACTTC.

This clonotype was seen more than once but under ten times. The chain links TRBV20-1 to TRBJ2-3, with TRBD2 matching 7 bases. Germline V lookup: CDR1 DFQATT, CDR2 SNEGSKA (reference sequence). The CDR3 is made up of 12 amino acids. Unmatched junction bases numbered 2, after V lost 7 bases and J lost 1 base. CDR3 DNA sequence: TGCAGTGGTGCGGGAGGCACAGATACGCAGTATTTT. It is translated as CSGAGGTDTQYF.

The chain links TRBV27 to TRBJ2-7; 8 bases line up with TRBD1. The CDR3 totals 13 residues. V shed 10 bases and J 3 bases; nucleotides not matched to a gene: 8. The germline V gene has CDR1 MNHEY and CDR2 SMNVEV (reference sequence). Here the CDR3 reads CATHSGTGYEQYF. The CDR3 nucleotides are TGTGCCACCCACTCGGGGACAGGCTACGAGCAGTACTTC.

This clonotype was counted a few times. The chain carries TRBV28 and TRBJ2-1; no definite D call. V was shortened by 7 bases and J by 5 bases, with 18 bases between the two germline ends. CDR1 and CDR2 from the germline V gene are MDHEN and SYDVKM. This CDR3 contains 15 residues. In DNA form, the CDR3 reads TGTGCCAGCATGTTCCCTGGCCAAGGCCACAATGAGCAGTTCTTC. It encodes CASMFPGQGHNEQFF.

The table lists this clonotype with a few counts. The CDR3 bases are TGTGCCAGCAGTCCCCGGTCGAATGAAAAACTGTTTTTT. Translating gives CASSPRSNEKLFF. The chain combines TRBV12-3 or TRBV12-4 with TRBJ1-4; no clear D gene. This CDR3 has 13 residues. The ends were cut back, 5 bases at V and 5 bases at J, with 9 bases in the middle.

The rearrangement uses TRBV12-3 or TRBV12-4 and TRBJ2-4; 8 bases align to TRBD1. CDR3 size: 14 residues. J gave up 6 bases and V 5 bases, and 6 bases lay outside the gene matches. The CDR3 reads CASSIDRGRNIQYF. CDR3 DNA sequence: TGTGCCAGCAGTATTGACAGGGGCCGAAACATTCAGTACTTC.

This chain connects TRBV3-1 to TRBJ1-3, with TRBD1 matching 7 bases. Trimming removed 5 bases from V and 1 base from J; junction bases left unmatched: 5. The CDR3 runs 15 residues. Germline lookup yields CDR1 LGHDT and CDR2 YNNKEL (reference sequence). CDR3 amino acids: CASSDDRASGNTIYF. The CDR3 DNA reads as TGTGCCAGCAGCGATGACAGGGCTTCTGGAAACACCATATATTTT.

This clonotype was detected ten times or more. The genes are TRBV6-2 or TRBV6-3 and TRBJ2-7, with 11 bases identical to TRBD2. V trimming: 2 bases; J trimming: 3 bases; junction bases outside the gene matches: 3. CDR1 is MNHEY and CDR2 is SVGEGT in the germline V gene. The CDR3 covers 15 residues. Here the CDR3 DNA reads TGTGCCAGCAGTTACCTAGCGGGAGGAGTCTACGAGCAGTACTTC. Translation gives CASSYLAGGVYEQYF.

This chain connects TRBV6-1 to TRBJ2-1; the match to TRBD2 covers 8 bases. Germline CDR1 MNHNS, CDR2 SASEGT. V lost 6 bases to trimming and J lost 5 bases; unmatched junction nucleotides: 18. The CDR3 runs to 18 residues. The CDR3 sequence is CASSRVRPPGLGNNEQFF. Written as DNA, the CDR3 is TGTGCCAGCAGCCGCGTCCGCCCCCCGGGACTAGGAAACAATGAGCAGTTCTTC.

This clonotype was detected only a few times. This chain links TRBV4-2 with TRBJ2-5; weak D call: TRBD1 (5 bases). Germline CDR1 and CDR2: LGHNA and YNFKEQ. This CDR3 comprises 14 residues. The ends were cut back, 2 bases at V and 1 base at J, with 8 bases in the middle. The CDR3 here is CASSQTQGQETQYF. CDR3 in DNA: TGTGCCAGCAGCCAAACCCAGGGCCAAGAGACCCAGTACTTC.

This clonotype was counted only a few times. The V and J genes are TRBV12-3 or TRBV12-4 and TRBJ2-7; D may be TRBD1 or TRBD2 (6 bases each). The V gene lost 7 bases and the J gene lost 5 bases, with 18 bases spanning the gap. The CDR3 extends over 14 amino acids. CDR3 coding DNA: TGTGCCAGCACCAACCCCCCGGGGGCCCACGAGCAGTACTTC. It encodes CASTNPPGAHEQYF.

This rearrangement joins TRBV12-3 or TRBV12-4 to TRBJ1-1; 9 bases are a match to TRBD1. The CDR3 extends over 15 amino acids. After removal of 6 bases from V and 4 bases from J, the junction contained 9 bases not matched to a gene. This chain's CDR3 is CASRNAGQGLTEAFF. CDR3 coding DNA: TGTGCCAGCAGAAATGCTGGACAGGGGCTCACTGAAGCTTTCTTT.

Only a few counts were recorded for this clonotype. V usage is TRBV20-1 and J usage is TRBJ2-1; tentative D call: TRBD2 (6 bases). Trimming pared 1 base from V and 3 bases from J, leaving 16 bases between. CDR3 length equals 16 residues. The germline CDR1 and CDR2 sequences are DFQATT and SNEGSKA (reference sequence). CDR3 bases: TGCAGTGCTAGAGCTGCTAGCGTCGGACACTACAATGAGCAGTTCTTC. Translated: CSARAASVGHYNEQFF.

This CDR3 reads CASSFHFSGELFF. The CDR3 DNA is TGTGCCAGCAGTTTTCATTTCAGTGGGGAGCTGTTTTTT. The chain couples TRBV12-3 or TRBV12-4 to TRBJ2-2; D ambiguous. Trimming took off 3 bases at V and 8 bases at J, with 10 bases between the two ends. The CDR3 spans 13 residues.